This entry features one T cell receptor beta chain sequence. Antigen specificity is unknown. The record originates from a study of beta chain features in type 1 diabetes. Findings and caveats of the study: Type 1 diabetes patients had moderately but significantly shorter TCRB CDR3s in all four CD4+ subsets.

The sequenced template was cDNA made from the entire isolated RNA. Generated by immunoSEQ multiplex PCR, the TCRdb table keeps only in-frame clones and is missing some. The sample contains some 150,000 clones, 13% of which appear only once. The CDR3 extends over 13 amino acids. V was trimmed by 4 bases and J by 4 bases, leaving 10 bases between them. Germline V gives CDR1 LNHDA, CDR2 SQIVND (reference sequence). The clonotype comes from a man younger than 35 with type 1 diabetes. The chain carries TRBV19 and TRBJ1-2; no clear D. The specimen was central memory CD4+ T cells from blood. The CDR3 coding sequence is TGTGCCAGTAGTACGGAACCTGGCTATGGCTACACCTTC. Translating it yields CASSTEPGYGYTF.